This TCR beta chain is from a study of shared clonotypes between healthy human individuals. Study-level information: A donor's plate count was three for CD4 naive and three for CD4 memory; CD8 naive had two and CD8 memory one.

Assay used: immunoSEQ multiplex PCR; TCRdb lists only in-frame clones, some missing. The repertoire includes more than 2 million clones, about 95% of them detected once, and about 1.1% sits in the top ten. Trimming pared 0 bases from V and 0 bases from J, leaving 9 bases between. This CDR3 is built from 15 residues. Germline V gives CDR1 MNHEY, CDR2 SMNVEV (reference sequence). Naive-designated CD8 cells lacked CD45RO, were positively enriched for CCR7, and omitted terminally differentiated effector memory CD45RA+ cells. Caucasian adults residing in Nashville, Tennessee made up all the donors. The chain employs TRBV27 and TRBJ2-7; unclear D gene. The receptor comes from a young man in good health. The sample taken for sequencing was naive CD8+ T cells sorted from blood. The CDR3 reads CASSLSSMSSYEQYF. The CDR3 DNA is TGTGCCAGCAGTTTATCGTCGATGAGCTCCTACGAGCAGTACTTC.